What follows are 18 T cell receptor beta chains derived from one specimen sequenced in a study of Ad26.COV2.S vaccination and SARS-CoV-2 variants. Assay: immunoSEQ multiplex PCR; the TCRdb copy retains only in-frame clones and omits some. This table has hundreds of thousands of clones, about 89% appearing once. Treatment defined: about 20 received Ad26.COV2.S at low or high dose, single or two shots; 5 received placebo; per-sample allocation not given. It was on day 63 after the first vaccine or placebo injection that samples were taken. The input for sequencing was peripheral blood, taken in a trial of Ad26.COV2.S vaccine versus placebo. The receptors stem from a person aged 18-65 years who received the Ad26.COV2.S COVID-19 vaccine or a placebo.

CDR3 bases: TGTGCCAGCTCACCACCGCCAGCGGGGAGACCGAACACCGGGGAGCTGTTTTTT. This gives the protein CASSPPPAGRPNTGELFF. The V call is TRBV18, the J call TRBJ2-2; 7 bases are a match to TRBD2. Germline V CDR1 and CDR2: KGHSH, LQKENI. After removal of 0 bases from V and 0 bases from J, the junction contained 7 bases not matched to a gene. This CDR3 contains 18 residues.

The chain has TRBV29-1 and TRBJ1-2; possibly TRBD1 for D (6 bases). The CDR3 has 12 residues. V was pared by 8 bases and J by 1 base, with 11 bases between. Germline V gene sequence: CDR1 SQVTM, CDR2 ANQGSEA. CDR3 in amino acids: CSSRDNNYGYTF. The CDR3 nucleotides read TGCAGCTCCCGGGACAATAACTATGGCTACACCTTC.

The chain carries TRBV29-1 and TRBJ1-2; 7 nucleotides align to TRBD1. Trimming cost V 6 bases and J 5 bases; bases outside gene matches: 15. Germline V CDR1 and CDR2: SQVTM, ANQGSEA. This CDR3 is 15 amino acids long. Here the CDR3 DNA reads TGCAGCGTCGCCCCCCCCGGGACAGAGGGATATGGCTACACCTTC. This codes for CSVAPPGTEGYGYTF. The full variable domain, completed using reference TRBV29-1 and TRBJ1-2, is SAVISQKPSRDICQRGTSLTIQCQVDSQVTMMFWYRQQPGQSLTLIATANQGSEATYESGFVIDKFPISRPNLTFSTLTVSNMSPEDSSIYLCSVAPPGTEGYGYTFGSGTRLTVV.

This sequence joins TRBV20-1 and TRBJ2-1, with 8 bases aligning to TRBD2. The V gene end was trimmed by 5 bases and the J gene end by 13 bases; junction bases not matched to a gene: 7. Germline CDR1 DFQATT, CDR2 SNEGSKA (reference sequence). This CDR3 is 11 amino acids long. The CDR3 coding sequence is TGCAGTGCTCAGGGCGGGGGGATTCAGTTCTTC. Translation gives CSAQGGGIQFF.

V usage is TRBV5-6 and J usage is TRBJ2-3; 7 nucleotides align to TRBD2. With V trimmed by 4 bases and J by 3 bases, 11 bases remained unmatched. CDR1 is SGHDT and CDR2 is YYEEEE in the germline V gene. The length of the CDR3 is 16 residues. CDR3 bases: TGTGCCAGCAGCCCACAAACGGGACTAACTACAGATACGCAGTATTTT. This gives the protein CASSPQTGLTTDTQYF. The whole variable domain, remainder taken from reference TRBV5-6 and TRBJ2-3, is DAGVTQSPTHLIKTRGQQVTLRCSPKSGHDTVSWYQQALGQGPQFIFQYYEEEERQRGNFPDRFSGHQFPNYSSELNVNALLLGDSALYLCASSPQTGLTTDTQYFGPGTRLTVL.

The rearrangement links TRBV7-2 to TRBJ2-1; 16 bases line up with TRBD2. The CDR3 has 17 residues. With 5 bases clipped from V and 6 bases from J, the junction kept 7 bases outside the gene matches. Germline V gene sequence: CDR1 SGHTA, CDR2 FQGNSA. The DNA of the CDR3 is TGTGCCAGCAGCACGGGACTAGCGGGAGGGGGATCCAATGAGCAGTTCTTC. It specifies CASSTGLAGGGSNEQFF.

CDR3 DNA: TGTGCCAGCAGCGGGGCAGTAACTTCCTACGAGCAGTACTTC. Its translation is CASSGAVTSYEQYF. This rearrangement joins TRBV7-2 to TRBJ2-7; D is possibly TRBD1 (5 bases). The CDR3 is 14 amino acids. Germline CDR1 and CDR2: SGHTA and FQGNSA. Trimming took 5 bases from V and 1 from J, leaving 12 bases between them.

The rearrangement links TRBV30 to TRBJ2-7, with 7 bases that match TRBD1. Germline loops: CDR1 GTSNPN, CDR2 SVGIG (reference sequence). V lost 3 bases and J lost 0; bases outside the gene matches: 8. The CDR3 runs 15 residues. The CDR3 region is CAWRGDRASSYEQYF. The CDR3 coding sequence is TGTGCCTGGAGGGGTGACAGGGCAAGCTCCTACGAGCAGTACTTC. The full variable domain, with the rest looked up from reference TRBV30 and TRBJ2-7, is SQTIHQWPATLVQPVGSPLSLECTVEGTSNPNLYWYRQAAGRGLQLLFYSVGIGQISSEVPQNLSASRPQDRQFILSSKKLLLSDSGFYLCAWRGDRASSYEQYFGPGTRLTVT.

The chain has TRBV7-9 and TRBJ1-1; no reliable D call. V lost 8 bases to trimming and J lost 0 bases, with 13 bases between them. Germline V gene data show CDR1 as SEHNR and CDR2 as FQNEAQ (reference sequence). The CDR3 has 14 residues. This CDR3 is CASGRLDVNTEAFF. The CDR3 region has the DNA TGTGCCAGCGGCCGGCTTGATGTGAACACTGAAGCTTTCTTT. Variable domain in full (rest from reference TRBV7-9 and TRBJ1-1): DTGVSQNPRHKITKRGQNVTFRCDPISEHNRLYWYRQTLGQGPEFLTYFQNEAQLEKSRLLSDRFSAERPKGSFSTLEIQRTEQGDSAMYLCASGRLDVNTEAFFGQGTRLTVV.

The chain carries TRBV10-3 and TRBJ2-3, with 7 bases lining up with TRBD1. J gave up 1 base and V 3 bases, and 4 bases lay outside the gene matches. Germline CDR1 ENHRY, CDR2 SYGVKD. CDR3 size: 15 residues. The CDR3 region is CAISDPTGRTDTQYF. The CDR3 DNA follows: TGTGCCATCAGTGACCCGACAGGGCGCACAGATACGCAGTATTTT.

V is TRBV27 and J is TRBJ2-7; 10 bases fit TRBD2. This CDR3 is built from 16 residues. Looked up from germline, CDR1 is MNHEY and CDR2 is SMNVEV (reference sequence). J was trimmed by 7 bases and V by 7 bases; bases with no gene match: 16. The CDR3 spells CASNRIAGGFRGEQYF. As DNA, the CDR3 is TGTGCCAGCAATAGGATAGCGGGGGGCTTCCGAGGGGAGCAGTACTTC.

This chain links TRBV2 with TRBJ1-2, with 8 bases lining up with TRBD1. This CDR3 spans 15 amino acids. In germline, CDR1 is SNHLY, CDR2 FYNNEI. J gave up 4 bases and V 3 bases, and 7 bases lay outside the gene matches. The CDR3 reads CASSDLTGVVYGYTF. The CDR3 DNA reads as TGTGCCAGCAGTGACCTGACAGGGGTAGTCTATGGCTACACCTTC.

V is TRBV5-5 and J is TRBJ1-4; no definite D call. CDR3 length: 15 amino acids. CDR1 SGHKS and CDR2 YYEKEE come from the germline V gene (reference sequence). V was shortened by 4 bases and J by 2 bases, with 12 bases between the two germline ends. CDR3 in amino acids: CASSAGPGTNEKLFF. CDR3 nucleotide sequence: TGTGCCAGCAGCGCGGGTCCGGGGACTAATGAAAAACTGTTTTTT.

The V gene is TRBV10-3, the J gene TRBJ2-7; no reliable D call. The length of the CDR3 is 14 residues. Trimming pared 3 bases from V and 0 bases from J, leaving 9 bases between. CDR1 is ENHRY and CDR2 is SYGVKD in the germline V gene. This chain's CDR3 is CAISEWESSYEQYF. The CDR3 coding sequence is TGTGCCATCAGTGAATGGGAAAGCTCCTACGAGCAGTACTTC.

The V call is TRBV19, the J call TRBJ2-4; 9 nucleotides line up with TRBD1. Germline-derived CDR1 and CDR2 are LNHDA and SQIVND (reference sequence). This CDR3 is built from 15 residues. The trim removed 6 bases at V and 2 bases at J, leaving 5 bases unmatched. Here the CDR3 reads CASRSGQGSKNIQYF. CDR3 nucleotide sequence: TGTGCCAGTAGATCGGGACAGGGATCCAAAAACATTCAGTACTTC.

CDR3 sequence: CASSQDLARTGELFF. The CDR3 DNA sequence: TGTGCCAGCAGCCAAGACCTAGCTAGGACCGGGGAGCTGTTTTTT. This rearrangement joins TRBV4-2 to TRBJ2-2; weak D call: TRBD2 (5 bases). Germline CDR1 LGHNA, CDR2 YNFKEQ. Trimming removed 0 bases from V and 5 bases from J, with 10 bases in between. This CDR3 has 15 amino acids.

The chain recombines TRBV6-5 with TRBJ2-7; the D is unclear. CDR3 length: 13 amino acids. Germline V gene lookup returns CDR1 MNHEY and CDR2 SVGAGI. V lost 4 bases, J lost 8 bases, and 15 bases lay in between. The CDR3 DNA reads TGTGCCAGCAGTTTTGATCCGGCCCTCCAGCAGTACTTC. Translating gives CASSFDPALQQYF.

This chain uses TRBV2 with TRBJ2-2, with D hard to call. The V end was cut by 4 bases, the J end by 2 bases, with 11 bases between. The CDR3 loop spans 15 amino acids. Germline CDR1 is SNHLY and CDR2 is FYNNEI. The CDR3 spells CASSVNPSNTGELFF. Written as DNA, the CDR3 is TGTGCCAGCAGTGTAAATCCCAGTAACACCGGGGAGCTGTTTTTT.